Sequencing of this TCR beta chain was carried out in a study of shared clonotypes between healthy human individuals. With regard to this clone: The antigen is undetermined.

The CDR3 length is 14 residues. Germline CDR1 reads SNHLY; CDR2 reads FYNNEI. V gave up 6 bases and J gave up 5 bases; unmatched junction bases: 8. Study-level points and caveats: Generation probabilities of non-shared clonotypes were lower (relative to those shared by all four donors). Shared clonotypes: approximately 5% naive CD4, around 4% naive CD8, 2.3% memory CD4, about 0.41% memory CD8.

Method: immunoSEQ multiplex PCR; TCRdb's copy keeps in-frame clones and lacks some. The table has some 2,500,000 clones, over 85% seen once. Sequencing input: naive CD4+ T cells from PBMCs. Subset specified: CD45RA+ positively selected. The receptor was derived from a man aged 18 to 30 in good health. Some clones in this sample may be carry-over from other donors' samples. V is TRBV2 and J is TRBJ2-7; 9 bases match TRBD1. CDR3 region: CASRAGTGRHEQYF. The CDR3, as DNA: TGTGCCAGCAGGGCCGGGACAGGGAGACACGAGCAGTACTTC.